Given below is one T cell receptor beta chain in context. The antigen is unknown. This entry belongs to a study of CD8+ T cells in alopecia areata. Study background: The study gave tofacitinib for 6 to 18 months, then 6 months off drug.

General study points: Among patients, TCR sharing was less clear than in mice, a difference possibly due in part to HLA diversity in the patient population.

The CDR3 contains 15 residues. The ends lost 5 bases at V and 4 bases at J; junction bases unmatched: 10. The germline V gene has CDR1 SGHTA and CDR2 FQGNSA. Sequencing templates came from extracted RNA that was reverse transcribed into cDNA. Generated by immunoSEQ multiplex PCR, the TCRdb table keeps only in-frame clones and is missing some. The sample consists of about 150,000 clones, approximately 45% of them appearing once. This TCR was recovered from a human donor with alopecia areata. The sequencing input was CD4+ T cells sorted from blood. The chain employs TRBV7-2 and TRBJ1-1, with TRBD1 identical over 7 bases. CDR3 sequence: CASSARQGTGTEAFF. In DNA, the CDR3 is TGTGCCAGCAGCGCGAGACAGGGTACTGGCACTGAAGCTTTCTTT.